A selection of T cell receptor beta chains follows, all from one sample in a study of blood T cell repertoires in COVID-19. The data were produced by immunoSEQ multiplex PCR, yet TCRdb's version contains in-frame clones alone and is incomplete. The table lists about 220,000 clones, 80% to 90% of them singletons. The sample consisted of peripheral blood. These receptor sequences come from a middle-aged man who had recovered from COVID-19. CDR3s include the opening cysteine and the closing phenylalanine or tryptophan. The order of the fields is J gene, clone size, D gene, CDR3 length, V gene, CDR3 DNA, CDR3 protein. A D gene is named only where the DNA matches it firmly. Expanded clones get a size class; other rows say once, few or many, or leave the size out.

J: TRBJ1-1
size: NA
D: TRBD1
length: 15
V: TRBV6-2/TRBV6-3
DNA: TGTGCCAGCAGTTACCGACAGGGGAGGCGCACTGAAGCTTTCTTT
CDR3: CASSYRQGRRTEAFF

J: TRBJ2-1
size: NA
D: TRBD1
length: 16
V: TRBV4-1
DNA: TGCGCCAGCAGCCAAGACGACAGGGTCTCCTACAATGAGCAGTTCTTC
CDR3: CASSQDDRVSYNEQFF

J: TRBJ1-2
size: NA
D: NA
length: 12
V: TRBV2
DNA: TGTGCCAGCAGTGACACCCTGGACAGCTACACCTTC
CDR3: CASSDTLDSYTF

J: TRBJ1-2
size: NA
D: TRBD1
length: 13
V: TRBV27
DNA: TGTGCCAGCAGTCCCCGACAGGGGAGTGGCTACACCTTC
CDR3: CASSPRQGSGYTF

J: TRBJ2-2
size: NA
D: NA
length: 12
V: TRBV13
DNA: TGTGCCAGCAGCCTCGGGTTTGGGGAGCTGTTTTTT
CDR3: CASSLGFGELFF

J: TRBJ2-5
size: once
D: NA
length: 13
V: TRBV6-4
DNA: TGTGCCAGCAGCCGCGGAGTCGGAGAGACCCAGTACTTC
CDR3: CASSRGVGETQYF

J: TRBJ2-1
size: NA
D: NA
length: 11
V: TRBV20-1
DNA: TGCAGTGCTAGGGCTGTGGATGAGCAGTTCTTC
CDR3: CSARAVDEQFF

J: TRBJ2-1
size: NA
D: NA
length: 22
V: TRBV6-2/TRBV6-3
DNA: TGTGCCAGCAGCCTAGCCCCCCCGGCCGGGAATTCACTCCCCACAACGTTCAATGAGCAGTTCTTC
CDR3: CASSLAPPAGNSLPTTFNEQFF

J: TRBJ2-1
size: NA
D: TRBD2
length: 15
V: TRBV5-5
DNA: TGTGCCAGCAGCGGACTAGCGGGAGTGGAGAATGAGCAGTTCTTC
CDR3: CASSGLAGVENEQFF

J: TRBJ1-4
size: NA
D: TRBD1
length: 16
V: TRBV5-1
DNA: TGCGCCAGCAGCTTGAGACAGGGGGCTACGAATGAAAAACTGTTTTTT
CDR3: CASSLRQGATNEKLFF

J: TRBJ2-7
size: NA
D: NA
length: 13
V: TRBV10-3
DNA: TGTGCCATCAGTCTCGAGGGAGCCTACGAGCAGTACTTC
CDR3: CAISLEGAYEQYF

J: TRBJ2-7
size: NA
D: TRBD1
length: 14
V: TRBV6-2/TRBV6-3
DNA: TGTGCCAGCAGTTACTCGGGACAGGTCCCCGAGCAGTACTTC
CDR3: CASSYSGQVPEQYF

J: TRBJ1-2
size: NA
D: TRBD1
length: 15
V: TRBV7-9
DNA: TGTGCCAGCAGCTCGACGGGACAGGGGGCCCATGGCTACACCTTC
CDR3: CASSSTGQGAHGYTF

J: TRBJ1-5
size: NA
D: TRBD1
length: 15
V: TRBV19
DNA: TGTGCCAGTAGATTATTAGGACAGGGTGGTCAGCCCCAGCATTTT
CDR3: CASRLLGQGGQPQHF

J: TRBJ1-1
size: NA
D: NA
length: 14
V: TRBV6-5
DNA: TGTGCCAGCAGTTTCGGGGAGGGGGTCACTGAAGCTTTCTTT
CDR3: CASSFGEGVTEAFF

J: TRBJ2-2
size: NA
D: TRBD1
length: 15
V: TRBV20-1
DNA: TGCAGTGCTAGTACGGGACAGTGGAACACCGGGGAGCTGTTTTTT
CDR3: CSASTGQWNTGELFF

J: TRBJ2-3
size: once
D: TRBD2
length: 12
V: TRBV30
DNA: TGTGCCTGGGGACTAGCGGGAGATACGCAGTATTTT
CDR3: CAWGLAGDTQYF

J: TRBJ2-7
size: NA
D: TRBD2
length: 13
V: TRBV6-5
DNA: TGTGCCAGCAGTCCCGGACTAGTCTACGAGCAGTACTTC
CDR3: CASSPGLVYEQYF

J: TRBJ1-4
size: NA
D: TRBD1
length: 15
V: TRBV7-9
DNA: TGTGCCAGCAGCTTAGGGACAGGGAGACGGGAAAAACTGTTTTTT
CDR3: CASSLGTGRREKLFF

J: TRBJ1-1
size: few
D: TRBD1
length: 13
V: TRBV7-2
DNA: TGTGCCAGCAGCCAGGGACAGGGGGCGCGTACTTTCTTT
CDR3: CASSQGQGARTFF

J: TRBJ1-1
size: NA
D: TRBD1
length: 16
V: TRBV5-1
DNA: TGCGCCAGCAGCCTCATTGGACAGGGGGCAGGCACTGAAGCTTTCTTT
CDR3: CASSLIGQGAGTEAFF

J: TRBJ2-1
size: NA
D: TRBD2
length: 17
V: TRBV2
DNA: TGTGCCAGCAGGCTTCGACTAGCGGGGGAATCCTACAATGAGCAGTTCTTC
CDR3: CASRLRLAGESYNEQFF

J: TRBJ1-6
size: NA
D: NA
length: 14
V: TRBV10-3
DNA: TGTGCCATCGGGAAAGCTGGACAGAATTCACCCCTCCACTTT
CDR3: CAIGKAGQNSPLHF

J: TRBJ2-1
size: NA
D: TRBD2
length: 15
V: TRBV29-1
DNA: TGCAGCGTTTATGGGACTAGCGGGAGGCCCAATGAGCAGTTCTTC
CDR3: CSVYGTSGRPNEQFF

J: TRBJ1-5
size: NA
D: TRBD1
length: 14
V: TRBV19
DNA: TGTGCCAGTAGCGGGACAGGGTCGCATCAGCCCCAGCATTTT
CDR3: CASSGTGSHQPQHF

J: TRBJ1-3
size: NA
D: NA
length: 15
V: TRBV2
DNA: TGTGCCAGCAGTGAAGAATCGTACTCTGGAAACACCATATATTTT
CDR3: CASSEESYSGNTIYF

J: TRBJ2-5
size: NA
D: TRBD1
length: 15
V: TRBV4-3
DNA: TGCGCCAGCAGCCCACGACAGGGGTTAGGGGAGACCCAGTACTTC
CDR3: CASSPRQGLGETQYF

J: TRBJ1-3
size: NA
D: TRBD1
length: 15
V: TRBV5-1
DNA: TGCGCCAGCAGGGGGACAGGGGGCGCAGGAAACACCATATATTTT
CDR3: CASRGTGGAGNTIYF

J: TRBJ1-3
size: few
D: NA
length: 16
V: TRBV6-2/TRBV6-3
DNA: TGTGCCAGCAGTTACGGTTTGACTTTGAGTGGAAACACCATATATTTT
CDR3: CASSYGLTLSGNTIYF

J: TRBJ2-3
size: NA
D: TRBD2
length: 20
V: TRBV5-4
DNA: TGTGCCAGCAGCCCCGGCCCAGGGAGGGCGGGAGATTCTAGCACAGATACGCAGTATTTT
CDR3: CASSPGPGRAGDSSTDTQYF

J: TRBJ2-7
size: NA
D: NA
length: 15
V: TRBV11-2
DNA: TGTGCCAGCAGCCTACAGACCCTTTACTCGGGAGAGCAGTACTTC
CDR3: CASSLQTLYSGEQYF

J: TRBJ1-1
size: few
D: NA
length: 12
V: TRBV6-5
DNA: TGTGCCACCGCGGGGGCGGCGGCTGAAGCTTTCTTT
CDR3: CATAGAAAEAFF

J: TRBJ1-1
size: once
D: TRBD1
length: 15
V: TRBV2
DNA: TGTGCCAGCAGTCACGAAGGGACAGGGCAAGTTGAAGCTTTCTTT
CDR3: CASSHEGTGQVEAFF

J: TRBJ2-7
size: NA
D: NA
length: 15
V: TRBV27
DNA: TGTGCCAGCAGTTTAAGTGCAGGGAACTCCTACGAGCAGTACTTC
CDR3: CASSLSAGNSYEQYF

J: TRBJ1-1
size: NA
D: NA
length: 14
V: TRBV19
DNA: TGTGCCAGTGCGTCCGTCCTGAGGTCCACTGAAGCTTTCTTT
CDR3: CASASVLRSTEAFF

J: TRBJ2-7
size: NA
D: NA
length: 14
V: TRBV10-3
DNA: TGTGCCATCAGTGAAAGAGGGGGGGCTGGCGAGCAGTACTTC
CDR3: CAISERGGAGEQYF

J: TRBJ2-1
size: NA
D: TRBD1
length: 16
V: TRBV25-1
DNA: TGTGCCAGCAGTGAATTGGGCGGCAGGGGGTTCGGTGAGCAGTTCTTC
CDR3: CASSELGGRGFGEQFF

J: TRBJ2-7
size: NA
D: TRBD1
length: 15
V: TRBV6-5
DNA: TGTGCCAGCAGACCACCACGGACAGGGAATGAGGAGCAGTACTTC
CDR3: CASRPPRTGNEEQYF

J: TRBJ1-5
size: NA
D: NA
length: 14
V: TRBV5-4
DNA: TGTGCCAGCAGTATGGGAGGGGGAAATCAGCCCCAGCATTTT
CDR3: CASSMGGGNQPQHF

J: TRBJ1-5
size: NA
D: NA
length: 12
V: TRBV6-5
DNA: TGTGCCACCCAAGGGGGCAATCAGCCCCAGCATTTT
CDR3: CATQGGNQPQHF

J: TRBJ2-5
size: NA
D: NA
length: 14
V: TRBV7-9
DNA: TGTGCCAGCAGCTTATACAGGGAGCAACAGACCCAGTACTTC
CDR3: CASSLYREQQTQYF

J: TRBJ2-1
size: NA
D: NA
length: 15
V: TRBV19
DNA: TGTGCCAGCCGGGGGGCAGGGAAGAGTTACAATGAGCAGTTCTTC
CDR3: CASRGAGKSYNEQFF

J: TRBJ2-7
size: NA
D: TRBD1
length: 13
V: TRBV29-1
DNA: TGCAGCGTTGTTACCGGGACAGACTACGAGCAGTACTTC
CDR3: CSVVTGTDYEQYF

J: TRBJ1-1
size: NA
D: TRBD1
length: 14
V: TRBV4-1
DNA: TGCGCCAGCAGCCGACCGGGACAGATGGCTGAAGCTTTCTTT
CDR3: CASSRPGQMAEAFF

J: TRBJ2-7
size: NA
D: NA
length: 14
V: TRBV11-2
DNA: TGTGCCAGCAGCTCCCGACTAGTCCACTACGAGCAGTACTTC
CDR3: CASSSRLVHYEQYF

J: TRBJ2-7
size: once
D: NA
length: 13
V: TRBV19
DNA: TGTGCCACCGGGGGTAGATCTTCCCACGAGCAGTACTTC
CDR3: CATGGRSSHEQYF

J: TRBJ2-7
size: few
D: TRBD2
length: 16
V: TRBV3-1/TRBV3-2
DNA: TGTGCCAGCAGCCAAGATCTTACTAGCGGGAGCTACGAGCAGTACTTC
CDR3: CASSQDLTSGSYEQYF

J: TRBJ2-3
size: few
D: TRBD2
length: 14
V: TRBV12-5
DNA: TGTGCTAGTACCCAGAGCGGGGTTGGAGATACGCAGTATTTT
CDR3: CASTQSGVGDTQYF

J: TRBJ2-3
size: NA
D: NA
length: 15
V: TRBV5-4
DNA: TGTGCCAGCAGCGGTACAGGGTATGGCACAGATACGCAGTATTTT
CDR3: CASSGTGYGTDTQYF

J: TRBJ2-7
size: NA
D: TRBD2
length: 15
V: TRBV5-4
DNA: TGTGCCAGCAGCAGCACAACTAGCGGGAGAAACGAGCAGTACTTC
CDR3: CASSSTTSGRNEQYF

J: TRBJ1-1
size: NA
D: NA
length: 14
V: TRBV12-5
DNA: TGTGCTAGTGGTTTAGGACAACTGAACACTGAAGCTTTCTTT
CDR3: CASGLGQLNTEAFF

J: TRBJ2-3
size: NA
D: NA
length: 14
V: TRBV7-9
DNA: TGTGCCAGCAGCCCAGAGACGACTTTAGATACGCAGTATTTT
CDR3: CASSPETTLDTQYF

J: TRBJ2-7
size: NA
D: TRBD2
length: 16
V: TRBV7-9
DNA: TGTGCCAGCAGCCCGGTCCGGACTAGGGAAGGCTACGAGCAGTACTTC
CDR3: CASSPVRTREGYEQYF

J: TRBJ2-7
size: NA
D: TRBD1
length: 13
V: TRBV11-3
DNA: TGTGCCAGCGGGGGACAGGGACCCTACGAGCAGTACTTC
CDR3: CASGGQGPYEQYF

J: TRBJ1-1
size: NA
D: NA
length: 13
V: TRBV6-5
DNA: TGTGCCAGCAATGGAGGGGACGGCACTGAAGCTTTCTTT
CDR3: CASNGGDGTEAFF

J: TRBJ2-7
size: NA
D: TRBD1
length: 12
V: TRBV6-5
DNA: TGTGCCAGCACCCTCGACAGGGACGAGCAGTACTTC
CDR3: CASTLDRDEQYF